This passage covers 2 T cell receptor beta chains from one sample sequenced in a study of OX40 agonist ivuxolimab in advanced cancers. Repertoires were generated with immunoSEQ multiplex PCR, while TCRdb's copy carries only in-frame clones and drops some. The sample shows 30,000 to 40,000 clones, roughly 87% of them seen only once. The starting material was CD4+ or CD8+ T cells sorted from blood, obtained in a trial of the OX40 agonist ivuxolimab. The receptors were gathered from an adult with an advanced solid tumor such as melanoma, head and neck, liver or kidney cancer.

This sequence joins TRBV7-9 and TRBJ1-1; D gene unclear. V lost 5 bases and J lost 2, with 12 bases in between. The CDR3 is 14 amino acids. Germline V CDR1 and CDR2: SEHNR, FQNEAQ (reference sequence). The CDR3 loop reads CASSPGPSNTEAFF. The CDR3, as DNA: TGTGCCAGCAGCCCCGGGCCCTCTAACACTGAAGCTTTCTTT.

The J gene is TRBJ1-2, the V gene TRBV7-7, with 7 bases aligning to TRBD1. V dropped 6 bases and J dropped 0; count of bases not matched to a gene: 10. CDR1 is SSHAT and CDR2 is FNYEAQ in the germline V gene (reference sequence). The CDR3 sequence is 16 residues long. The CDR3 loop is CASSLDPTGTNYGYTF. The CDR3 coding sequence is TGTGCCAGCAGTCTTGACCCGACAGGGACTAACTATGGCTACACCTTC.